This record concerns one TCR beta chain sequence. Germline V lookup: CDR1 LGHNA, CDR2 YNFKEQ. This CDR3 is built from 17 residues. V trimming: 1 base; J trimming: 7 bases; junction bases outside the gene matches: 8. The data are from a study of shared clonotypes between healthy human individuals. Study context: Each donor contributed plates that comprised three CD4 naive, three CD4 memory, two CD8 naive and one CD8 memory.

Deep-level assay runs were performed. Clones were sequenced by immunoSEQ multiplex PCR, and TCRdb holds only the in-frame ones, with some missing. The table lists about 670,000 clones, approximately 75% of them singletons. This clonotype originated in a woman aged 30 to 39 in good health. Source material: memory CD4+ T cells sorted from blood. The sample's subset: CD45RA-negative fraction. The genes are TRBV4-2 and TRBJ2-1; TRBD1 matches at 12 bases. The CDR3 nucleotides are TGTGCCAGCAGCCAAGCTCCGGGACAGGGGGCGTGGAATGAGCAGTTCTTC. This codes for CASSQAPGQGAWNEQFF.